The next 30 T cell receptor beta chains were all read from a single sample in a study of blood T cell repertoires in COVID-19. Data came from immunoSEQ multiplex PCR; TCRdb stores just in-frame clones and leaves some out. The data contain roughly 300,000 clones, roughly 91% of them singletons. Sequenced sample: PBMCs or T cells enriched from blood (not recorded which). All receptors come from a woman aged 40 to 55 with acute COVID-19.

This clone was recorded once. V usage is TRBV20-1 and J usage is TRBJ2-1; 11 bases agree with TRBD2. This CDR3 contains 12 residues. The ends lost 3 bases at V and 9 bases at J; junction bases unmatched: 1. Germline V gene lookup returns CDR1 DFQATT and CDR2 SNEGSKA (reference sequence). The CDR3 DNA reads TGCAGTGCTAGTAGCGGGGGGGGTGAGCAGTTCTTC. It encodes CSASSGGGEQFF.

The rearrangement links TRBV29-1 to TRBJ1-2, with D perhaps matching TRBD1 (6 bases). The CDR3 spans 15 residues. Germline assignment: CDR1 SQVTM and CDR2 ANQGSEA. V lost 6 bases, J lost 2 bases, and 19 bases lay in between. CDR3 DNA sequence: TGCAGCGTACAAATCCAGGGGCGACTAAACTATGGCTACACCTTC. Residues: CSVQIQGRLNYGYTF.

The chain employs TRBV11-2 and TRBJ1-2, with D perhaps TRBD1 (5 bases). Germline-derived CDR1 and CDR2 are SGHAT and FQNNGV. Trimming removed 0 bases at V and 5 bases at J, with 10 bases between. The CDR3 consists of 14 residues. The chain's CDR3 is CASSLDREAYGYTF. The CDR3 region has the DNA TGTGCCAGCAGCTTAGACAGGGAGGCTTATGGCTACACCTTC.

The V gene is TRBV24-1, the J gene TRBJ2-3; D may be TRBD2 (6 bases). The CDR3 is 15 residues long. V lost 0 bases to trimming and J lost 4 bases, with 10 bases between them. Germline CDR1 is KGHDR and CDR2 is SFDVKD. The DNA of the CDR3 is TGTGCCACCAGTGATTTGCTGGGGGGTTCAGATACGCAGTATTTT. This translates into CATSDLLGGSDTQYF.

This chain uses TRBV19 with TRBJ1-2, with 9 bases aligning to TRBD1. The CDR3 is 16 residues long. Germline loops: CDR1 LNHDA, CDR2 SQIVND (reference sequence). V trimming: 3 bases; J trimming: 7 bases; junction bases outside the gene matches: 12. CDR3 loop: CASSMVSGTGRSGYTF. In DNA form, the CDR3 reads TGTGCCAGTAGTATGGTATCCGGGACAGGGAGAAGTGGCTACACCTTC.

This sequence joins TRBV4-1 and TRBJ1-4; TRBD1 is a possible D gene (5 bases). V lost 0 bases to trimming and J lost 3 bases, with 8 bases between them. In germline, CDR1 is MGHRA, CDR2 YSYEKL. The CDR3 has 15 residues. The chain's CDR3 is CASSQEGGANEKLFF. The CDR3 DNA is TGCGCCAGCAGCCAAGAGGGGGGGGCTAATGAAAAACTGTTTTTT.

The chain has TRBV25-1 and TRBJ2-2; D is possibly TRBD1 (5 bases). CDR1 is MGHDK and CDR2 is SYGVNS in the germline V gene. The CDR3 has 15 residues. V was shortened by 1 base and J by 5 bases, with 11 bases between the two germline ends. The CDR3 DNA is TGTGCCAGCAGTGAATCAGGACAACTAACCGGGGAGCTGTTTTTT. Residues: CASSESGQLTGELFF.

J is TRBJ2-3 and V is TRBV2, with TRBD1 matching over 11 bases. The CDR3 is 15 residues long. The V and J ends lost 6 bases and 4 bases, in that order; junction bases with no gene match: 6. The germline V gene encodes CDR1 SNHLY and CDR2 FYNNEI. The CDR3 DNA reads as TGTGCCAGCAGGGGACAGGGGGGATTTGCAGATACGCAGTATTTT. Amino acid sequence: CASRGQGGFADTQYF.

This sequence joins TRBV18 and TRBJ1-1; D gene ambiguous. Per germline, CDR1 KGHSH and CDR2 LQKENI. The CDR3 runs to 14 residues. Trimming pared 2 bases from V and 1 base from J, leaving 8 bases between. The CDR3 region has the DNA TGTGCCAGCTCACCAGAGACATCGAACACTGAAGCTTTCTTT. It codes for CASSPETSNTEAFF.

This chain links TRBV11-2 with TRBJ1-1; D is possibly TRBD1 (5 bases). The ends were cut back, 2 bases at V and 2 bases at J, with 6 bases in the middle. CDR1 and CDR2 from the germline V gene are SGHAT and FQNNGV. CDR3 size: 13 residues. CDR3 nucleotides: TGTGCCAGCAGCTTACAGGGAAACACTGAAGCTTTCTTT. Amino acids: CASSLQGNTEAFF.

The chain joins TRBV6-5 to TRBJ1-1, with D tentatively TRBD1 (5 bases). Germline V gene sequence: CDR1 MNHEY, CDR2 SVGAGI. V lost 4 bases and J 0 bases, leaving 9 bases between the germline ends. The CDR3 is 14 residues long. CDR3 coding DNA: TGTGCCAGCAGTTCGACAGACATGAACACTGAAGCTTTCTTT. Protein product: CASSSTDMNTEAFF.

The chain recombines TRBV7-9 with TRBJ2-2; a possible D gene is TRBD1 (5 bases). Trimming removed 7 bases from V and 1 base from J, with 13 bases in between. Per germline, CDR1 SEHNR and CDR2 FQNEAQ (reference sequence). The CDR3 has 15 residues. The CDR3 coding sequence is TGTGCCAGCAACTCAGGGTTTGGGAACACCGGGGAGCTGTTTTTT. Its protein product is CASNSGFGNTGELFF.

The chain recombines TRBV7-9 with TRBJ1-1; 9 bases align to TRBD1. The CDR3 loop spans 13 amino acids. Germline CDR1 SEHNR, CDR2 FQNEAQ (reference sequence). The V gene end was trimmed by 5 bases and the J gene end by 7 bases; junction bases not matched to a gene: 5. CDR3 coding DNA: TGTGCCAGCAGCCTAACAGGGGGCGTTGAAGCTTTCTTT. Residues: CASSLTGGVEAFF.

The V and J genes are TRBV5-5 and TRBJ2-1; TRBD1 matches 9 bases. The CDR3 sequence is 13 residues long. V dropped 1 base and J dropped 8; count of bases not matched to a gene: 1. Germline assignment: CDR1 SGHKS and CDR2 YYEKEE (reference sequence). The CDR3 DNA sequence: TGTGCCAGCAGCTTGACAGGGGGCCATGAGCAGTTCTTC. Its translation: CASSLTGGHEQFF.

The DNA of the CDR3 is TGTGCCAGCAGTGATCGGGGGATGAATCAGCCCCAGCATTTT. It encodes CASSDRGMNQPQHF. The chain uses TRBV2 and TRBJ1-5; a possible D gene is TRBD1 (5 bases). Trimming stripped 3 bases from V and 4 bases from J, with 10 bases between. Germline lookup yields CDR1 SNHLY and CDR2 FYNNEI. The CDR3 runs to 14 residues.

The CDR3 DNA follows: TGTGCCAGCAGCCCCGGGACTAGCAACAATGAGCAGTTCTTC. Its protein product is CASSPGTSNNEQFF. The chain employs TRBV7-9 and TRBJ2-1; 9 nucleotides align to TRBD2. CDR3 length equals 14 residues. The ends lost 5 bases at V and 5 bases at J; junction bases unmatched: 4. CDR1 and CDR2 (germline): SEHNR, FQNEAQ (reference sequence). Looking up the rest from reference TRBV7-9 and TRBJ2-1 gives the full variable domain: DTGVSQNPRHKITKRGQNVTFRCDPISEHNRLYWYRQTLGQGPEFLTYFQNEAQLEKSRLLSDRFSAERPKGSFSTLEIQRTEQGDSAMYLCASSPGTSNNEQFFGPGTRLTVL.

CDR3 sequence (DNA): TGCGCCAGCAGCTCGCCTGAGCGGGGGCTTCGAGAGACCCAGTACTTC. Translating gives CASSSPERGLRETQYF. The gene calls are TRBV5-1 and TRBJ2-5, with 8 bases fitting TRBD2. After removal of 3 bases from V and 4 bases from J, the junction contained 11 bases not matched to a gene. This CDR3 is built from 16 residues. Germline-derived CDR1 and CDR2 are SGHRS and YFSETQ.

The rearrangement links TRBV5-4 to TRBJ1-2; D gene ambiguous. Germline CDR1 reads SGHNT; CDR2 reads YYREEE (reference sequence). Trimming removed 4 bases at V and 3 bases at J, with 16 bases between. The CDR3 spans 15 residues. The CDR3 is CASSPPPGVDYGYTF. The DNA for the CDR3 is TGTGCCAGCAGCCCCCCGCCGGGAGTCGACTATGGCTACACCTTC.

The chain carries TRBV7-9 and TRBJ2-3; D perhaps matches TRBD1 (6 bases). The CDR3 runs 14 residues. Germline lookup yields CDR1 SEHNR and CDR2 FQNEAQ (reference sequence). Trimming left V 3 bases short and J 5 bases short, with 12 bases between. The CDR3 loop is CASSLEQGEDTQYF. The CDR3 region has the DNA TGTGCCAGCAGCTTGGAACAGGGTGAAGATACGCAGTATTTT.

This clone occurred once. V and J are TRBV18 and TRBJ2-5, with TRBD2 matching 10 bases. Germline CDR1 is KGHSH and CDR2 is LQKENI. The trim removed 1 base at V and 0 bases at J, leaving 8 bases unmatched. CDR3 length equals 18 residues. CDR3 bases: TGTGCCAGCTCACCACGGACTAGCGGCGGGGGGTACCAAGAGACCCAGTACTTC. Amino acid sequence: CASSPRTSGGGYQETQYF.

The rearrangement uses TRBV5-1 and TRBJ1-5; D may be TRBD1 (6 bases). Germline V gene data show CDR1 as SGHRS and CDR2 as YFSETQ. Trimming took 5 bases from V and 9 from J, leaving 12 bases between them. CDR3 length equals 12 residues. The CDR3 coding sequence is TGCGCCAGCAGTAATGACAGGTTGCCCCAGCATTTT. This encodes CASSNDRLPQHF.

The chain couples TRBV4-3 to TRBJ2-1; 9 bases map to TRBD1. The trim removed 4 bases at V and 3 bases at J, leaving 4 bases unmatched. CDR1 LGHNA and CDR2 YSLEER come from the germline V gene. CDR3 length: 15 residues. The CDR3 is CASSRGQGFYNEQFF. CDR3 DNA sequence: TGCGCCAGCAGCCGAGGACAGGGGTTCTACAATGAGCAGTTCTTC.

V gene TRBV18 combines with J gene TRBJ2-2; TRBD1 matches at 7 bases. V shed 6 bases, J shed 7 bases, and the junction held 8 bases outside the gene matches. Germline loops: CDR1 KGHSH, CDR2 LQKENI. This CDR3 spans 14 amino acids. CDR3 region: CASSQRQGGGELFF. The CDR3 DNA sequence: TGTGCCAGCTCCCAAAGACAGGGCGGCGGGGAGCTGTTTTTT.

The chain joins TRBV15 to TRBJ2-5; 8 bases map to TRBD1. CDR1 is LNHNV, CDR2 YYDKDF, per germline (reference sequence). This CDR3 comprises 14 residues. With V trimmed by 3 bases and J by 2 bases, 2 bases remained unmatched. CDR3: CATSSGTGQETQYF. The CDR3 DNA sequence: TGTGCCACCAGCAGTGGGACAGGACAAGAGACCCAGTACTTC.

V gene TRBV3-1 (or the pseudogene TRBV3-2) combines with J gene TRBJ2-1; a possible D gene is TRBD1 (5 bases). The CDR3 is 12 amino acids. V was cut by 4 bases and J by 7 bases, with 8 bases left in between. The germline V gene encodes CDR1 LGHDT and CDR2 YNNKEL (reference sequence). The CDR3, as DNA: TGTGCCAGCAGCCGACAGTTGAATGAGCAGTTCTTC. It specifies CASSRQLNEQFF.

Written as DNA, the CDR3 is TGTGCCAGCAGTTTATGGGGCAGCACAGATACGCAGTATTTT. Translation gives CASSLWGSTDTQYF. The J gene is TRBJ2-3, the V gene TRBV27; tentatively, D is TRBD1 (5 bases). V lost 1 base and J lost 0, with 5 bases in between. The germline gives CDR1 MNHEY, CDR2 SMNVEV (reference sequence). The CDR3 is made up of 14 amino acids.

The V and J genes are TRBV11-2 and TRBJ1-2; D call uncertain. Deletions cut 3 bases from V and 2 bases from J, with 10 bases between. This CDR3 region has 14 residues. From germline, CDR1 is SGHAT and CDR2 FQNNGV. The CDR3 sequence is CASSLSGGNYGYTF. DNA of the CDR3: TGTGCCAGCAGCTTGAGTGGAGGGAACTATGGCTACACCTTC.

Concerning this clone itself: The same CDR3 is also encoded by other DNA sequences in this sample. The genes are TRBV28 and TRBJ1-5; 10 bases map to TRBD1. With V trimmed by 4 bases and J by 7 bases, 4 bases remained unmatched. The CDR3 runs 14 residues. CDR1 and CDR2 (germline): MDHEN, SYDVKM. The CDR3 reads CASSSTGGRQPQHF. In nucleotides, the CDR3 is TGTGCCAGCAGTTCGACAGGGGGCAGGCAGCCCCAGCATTTT. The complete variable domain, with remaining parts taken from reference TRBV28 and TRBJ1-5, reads DVKVTQSSRYLVKRTGEKVFLECVQDMDHENMFWYRQDPGLGLRLIYFSYDVKMKEKGDIPEGYSVSREKKERFSLILESASTNQTSMYLCASSSTGGRQPQHFGDGTRLSIL.

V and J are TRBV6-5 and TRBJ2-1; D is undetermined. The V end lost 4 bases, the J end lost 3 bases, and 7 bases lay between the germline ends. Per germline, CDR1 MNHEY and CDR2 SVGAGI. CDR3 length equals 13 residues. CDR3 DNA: TGTGCCAGCAGTTTCGACTTCTACAATGAGCAGTTCTTC. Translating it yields CASSFDFYNEQFF.

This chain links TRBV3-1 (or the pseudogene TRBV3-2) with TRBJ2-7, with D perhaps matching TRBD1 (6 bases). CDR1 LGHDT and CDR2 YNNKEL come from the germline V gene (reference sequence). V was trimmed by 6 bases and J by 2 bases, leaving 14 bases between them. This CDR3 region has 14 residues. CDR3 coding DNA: TGTGCCAGCAGAAGAGGGCAGGGGCCCTACGAGCAGTACTTC. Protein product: CASRRGQGPYEQYF.